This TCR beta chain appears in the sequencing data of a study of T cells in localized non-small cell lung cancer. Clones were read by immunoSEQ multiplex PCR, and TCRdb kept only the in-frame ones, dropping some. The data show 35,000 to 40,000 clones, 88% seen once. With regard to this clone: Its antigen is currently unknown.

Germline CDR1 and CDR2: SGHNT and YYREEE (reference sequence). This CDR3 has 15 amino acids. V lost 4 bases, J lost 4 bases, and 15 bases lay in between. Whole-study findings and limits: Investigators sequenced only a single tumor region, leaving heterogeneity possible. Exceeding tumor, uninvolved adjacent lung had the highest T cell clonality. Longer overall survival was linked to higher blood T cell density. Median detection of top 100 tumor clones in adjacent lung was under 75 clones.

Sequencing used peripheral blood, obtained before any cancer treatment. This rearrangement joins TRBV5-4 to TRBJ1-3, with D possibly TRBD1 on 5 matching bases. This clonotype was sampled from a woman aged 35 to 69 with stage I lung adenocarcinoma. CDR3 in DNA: TGTGCCAGCAGCCCGTCAGGGTCGGGCGGAAACACCATATATTTT. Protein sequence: CASSPSGSGGNTIYF.